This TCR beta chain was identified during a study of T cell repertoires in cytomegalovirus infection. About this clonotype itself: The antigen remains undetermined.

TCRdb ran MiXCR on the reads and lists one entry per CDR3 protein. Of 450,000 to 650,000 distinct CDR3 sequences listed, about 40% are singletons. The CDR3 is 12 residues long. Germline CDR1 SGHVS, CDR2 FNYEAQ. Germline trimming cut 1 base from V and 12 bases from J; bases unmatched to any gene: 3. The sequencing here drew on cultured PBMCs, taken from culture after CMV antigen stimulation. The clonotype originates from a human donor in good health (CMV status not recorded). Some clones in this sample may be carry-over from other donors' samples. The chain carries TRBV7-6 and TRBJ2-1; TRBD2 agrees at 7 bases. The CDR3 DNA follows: TGTGCCAGCAGCTTAGAATCGGGAGGGCAGTTCTTC. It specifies CASSLESGGQFF. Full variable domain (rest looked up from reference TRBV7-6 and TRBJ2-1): GAGVSQSPRYKVTKRGQDVALRCDPISGHVSLYWYRQALGQGPEFLTYFNYEAQQDKSGLPNDRFSAERPEGSISTLTIQRTEQRDSAMYRCASSLESGGQFFGPGTRLTVL.